The clone carrying this TCR beta chain came up once. What it recognizes is unknown. Here immunoSEQ multiplex PCR was the method, and the copy in TCRdb shows in-frame clones only, minus some. The repertoire holds around 9,600 clones, with about 88% as singletons. As to time point: approximately 9-day in vitro stimulation with candidate mutation-associated neoantigen peptide 1. The CDR3 covers 16 residues. Trimming took 0 bases from V and 9 from J; bases not matched to a gene: 8. Germline V lookup: CDR1 SGHTA, CDR2 FQGNSA. These data come from a study of PD-1 blockade in mismatch repair-deficient tumors. Study-wide background: All were previously treated, progressing patients with 12 mismatch repair-deficient cancer types.

Sample: cells cultured in vitro, taken from a patient treated with pembrolizumab. The chain uses TRBV7-2 and TRBJ1-6; 7 nucleotides line up with TRBD1. The clonotype originates from an adult with mismatch repair-deficient cancer. The CDR3, as DNA: TGTGCCAGCAGCTTAGCGAGAGGGGGCGCGGGTTCACCCCTCCACTTT. This sequence encodes CASSLARGGAGSPLHF.